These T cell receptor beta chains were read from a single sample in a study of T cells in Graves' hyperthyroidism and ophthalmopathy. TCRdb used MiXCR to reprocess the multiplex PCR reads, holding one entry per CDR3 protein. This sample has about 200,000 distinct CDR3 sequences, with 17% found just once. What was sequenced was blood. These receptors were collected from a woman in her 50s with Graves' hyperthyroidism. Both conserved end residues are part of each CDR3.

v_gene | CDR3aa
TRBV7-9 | CASSLGRLGPHEKLFF
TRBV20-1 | CSARDREGSSYNSPLHF
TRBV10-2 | CASSENRDSNNYGYTF
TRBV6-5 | CASSYASRDRNYGYTF
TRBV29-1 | CSVEDPGTEAFF
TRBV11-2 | CASSLSRTSGRAGQYF
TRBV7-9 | CASSPSALGLAGAYEQYF
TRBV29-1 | CSVEDITEAFF
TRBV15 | CATSYDNRKAEAFF
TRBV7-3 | CASRDPGTGSGETQYF
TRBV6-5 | CASSYSGTGLYNEQFF
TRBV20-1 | CSARTHEKLFF
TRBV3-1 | CASSQVTGDAEAFF
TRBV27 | CASSLLAGEGTGELFF
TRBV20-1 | CSVERVQGTLETQYF
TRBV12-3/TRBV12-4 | CASSALRDTQYF
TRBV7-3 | CASSRSLGVGTDTQYF
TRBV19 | CASLDHRGGIYGYTF
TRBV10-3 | CAISESIRAGGKDEQFF
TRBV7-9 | CASSLEGTSLNEQFF
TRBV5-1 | CASSLVGSENTGELFF
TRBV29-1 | CSVGGKETQYF
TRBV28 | CATRLQGIDNSPLHF
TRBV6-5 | CASSKTGNYYGYTF
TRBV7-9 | CASGFQGNTGELFF
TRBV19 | CASWGQLSNQPQHF
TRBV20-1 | CSARATPSGRAYYYEQYF
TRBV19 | CASAPVFGTSSTDTQYF
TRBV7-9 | CASTIRDTAFYGYTF
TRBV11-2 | CASSSGTSGKQETQYF
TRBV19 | CASYPLAGGNTGELFF
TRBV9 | CASSEGSANTEAFF
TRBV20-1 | CSARDKGSGAGDEQFF
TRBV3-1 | CASSREAGRDTDTQYF
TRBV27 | CASSPGLANEQFF
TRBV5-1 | CASSLDRVSEQYF
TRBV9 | CASSVDGTSRGEQFF